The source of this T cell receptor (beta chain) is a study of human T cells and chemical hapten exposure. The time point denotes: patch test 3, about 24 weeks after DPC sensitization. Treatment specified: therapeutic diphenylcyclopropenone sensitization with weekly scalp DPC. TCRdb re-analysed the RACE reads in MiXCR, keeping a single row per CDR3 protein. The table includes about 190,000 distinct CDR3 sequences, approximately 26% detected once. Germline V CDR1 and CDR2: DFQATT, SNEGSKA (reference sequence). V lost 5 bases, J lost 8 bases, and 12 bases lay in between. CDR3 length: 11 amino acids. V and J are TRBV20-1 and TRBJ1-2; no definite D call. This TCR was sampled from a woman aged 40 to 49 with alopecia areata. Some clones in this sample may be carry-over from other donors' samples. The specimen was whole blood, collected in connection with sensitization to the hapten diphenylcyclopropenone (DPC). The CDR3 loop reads CSAFYLEGYTF. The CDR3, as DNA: TGCAGTGCTTTCTATTTAGAGGGCTACACCTTC.